The clone carrying this TCR beta chain has only one observation. One junction end does not reproduce the germline sequence, and a read error may be involved. This CDR3 is 15 amino acids long. Germline lookup yields CDR1 MNHNY and CDR2 SVGAGI (reference sequence). Taking 20-30 mg of unsorted bulk tissue, the authors co-extracted RNA and DNA. The cohort consisted of patients whose primary liver carcinoma was surgically resected. The data belong to a study of tumor-infiltrating lymphocytes in primary liver carcinoma. Study-wide context: The tumors ranged from roughly 4 to 11 cm across and fell within stage T1-T3 N0M0. There were roughly 3.65 to 7.13 million productive TCRbeta reads per sample, a yield similar across tissue types.

Constant-region priming of around 490 ng total RNA yielded TCR beta cDNA. Modified slightly, ARM-PCR produced TCR beta libraries over three nested multiplex PCR rounds. The first two PCR rounds, approximately 10 cycles each, used TRBV1-TRBV30 forward primers and a C-beta reverse primer. One entry per CDR3 protein, called by TCRdb with MiXCR from the multiplex PCR reads. Found here are approximately 80,000 distinct CDR3 sequences, roughly two thirds of them singletons; the top ten hold approximately 26%. The sequence came from a man between 35 and 55 years old with primary liver carcinoma and hepatitis B virus infection. This chain joins TRBV6-6 and TRBJ2-1; tentatively, D is TRBD1 (6 bases). The sample consisted of tumor-adjacent normal liver tissue. CDR3 DNA: TGTACCAGCAGTCATGGGACATATACCTTAGATGAGCATTTCTTC. Translating it yields CTSSHGTYTLDEHFF.